This TCR beta chain derives from a study of response to subunit inactivated influenza vaccine (dated by TCRdb to about 2018). Context from the whole study: Deep quantitative T cell receptor repertoire profiling was used in the study to track responses to a trivalent subunit inactivated influenza vaccine.

V has 5 bases trimmed and J has 9 bases trimmed; junction bases matching no gene number 13. From the cysteine up to the phenylalanine, the CDR3 has a length of 16 residues. Only CDR3 DNA remains: 48 bases, in frame from the first base. This clonotype was recorded many times. What this receptor recognizes is not known. Base qualities are missing; no much larger clone stands one base away. The library was prepared using RT-PCR. The data were produced on an Illumina HiSeq 2500. The public sequencing data were trimmed at Q25 with fastp and processed into clonotypes with MiXCR by TCRdb, which kept only in-frame beta chains. CDR3 protein duplicates are merged, each entry listing the most common genes and DNA. The sample includes 710,000 or so distinct CDR3 sequences, with approximately 14% observed a single time. Roughly 10% of the sample comes from the top ten. Study-wide conclusions, independent of this receptor: The authors proposed that each seasonal influenza vaccination may bring in only a limited number of new T cells.

The sequence links TRBV12-3 or TRBV12-4 to TRBJ2-1; 10 of the junction bases match TRBD2. This TCR came from a man aged 50 to 60 who received an inactivated influenza vaccine. Donor details come from another sample of the same person, matched by shared clones. The sample in question was PBMCs from blood, obtained roughly 13 days after vaccination. In nucleotides, the sequence is TGTGCCAGCAGTCTCGGGGGGAGCGGGGGGGCCACTGAGCAGTTCTTC. The encoded protein is CASSLGGSGGATEQFF.